What follows are 29 T cell receptor beta chains derived from one specimen sequenced in a study of control samples from healthy donors and cancer patients. The protocol was immunoSEQ multiplex PCR, while the TCRdb copy is restricted to in-frame clones and leaves out a portion. The table lists about 160,000 clones, approximately 94% of them singletons. Input material: blood. Receptor source: a woman aged 40-49 years in good health.

The chain couples TRBV6-1 to TRBJ1-3; possibly TRBD1 for D (5 bases). V gave up 1 base and J gave up 3 bases, with 10 bases separating them. The CDR3 is 15 amino acids. CDR1 is MNHNS, CDR2 SASEGT, per germline. CDR3 region: CASSEVGTDGNTIYF. In nucleotides, the CDR3 is TGTGCCAGCAGTGAAGTGGGGACGGATGGAAACACCATATATTTT.

The chain employs TRBV4-1 and TRBJ1-5; D is undetermined. This CDR3 is 15 amino acids long. The ends were cut back, 2 bases at V and 7 bases at J, with 15 bases in the middle. The germline V gene has CDR1 MGHRA and CDR2 YSYEKL. CDR3 protein: CASSQSRAVIQPQHF. The CDR3 region has the DNA TGCGCCAGCAGCCAAAGCCGGGCGGTCATCCAGCCCCAGCATTTT.

This sequence joins TRBV27 and TRBJ1-1; 9 bases match TRBD1. The CDR3 runs 15 residues. From germline, CDR1 is MNHEY and CDR2 SMNVEV (reference sequence). Trimming at V came to 6 bases and at J to 1 base, leaving 6 bases not matched to a gene. CDR3 in amino acids: CASSSRGQGNTEAFF. CDR3 nucleotide sequence: TGTGCCAGCAGCAGTCGGGGACAGGGGAACACTGAAGCTTTCTTT.

The CDR3, as DNA: TGTGCCAGCAGTTACGCTGACAGGGGGTCCACGAACACTGAAGCTTTCTTT. This gives the protein CASSYADRGSTNTEAFF. J is TRBJ1-1 and V is TRBV6-2 or TRBV6-3; TRBD1 agrees at 9 bases. The CDR3 contains 17 residues. Germline assignment: CDR1 MNHEY and CDR2 SVGEGT. The ends lost 2 bases at V and 1 base at J; junction bases unmatched: 8.

This chain links TRBV4-3 with TRBJ1-1; D ambiguous. Per germline, CDR1 LGHNA and CDR2 YSLEER. Trimming took off 1 base at V and 6 bases at J, with 9 bases between the two ends. CDR3 length equals 13 residues. CDR3 amino acids: CASSQVGTAEAFF. In DNA, the CDR3 is TGCGCCAGCAGCCAAGTTGGCACAGCTGAAGCTTTCTTT.

The J gene is TRBJ2-7, the V gene TRBV6-5, with 8 positions matching TRBD1. The CDR3 consists of 14 residues. V lost 6 bases to trimming and J lost 2 bases; unmatched junction nucleotides: 6. The germline V gene encodes CDR1 MNHEY and CDR2 SVGAGI. CDR3 bases: TGTGCCAGCAGACCCATACAGGGGGCCTACGAGCAGTACTTC. Translated, it gives CASRPIQGAYEQYF.

V and J are TRBV12-5 and TRBJ1-6; possibly TRBD1 for D (5 bases). V lost 1 base and J 11 bases, leaving 12 bases between the germline ends. The length of the CDR3 is 14 residues. Germline V gene sequence: CDR1 LGHNT, CDR2 FRNRAP. This chain's CDR3 is CASGLDARGAPLHF. In nucleotides, the CDR3 is TGTGCTAGTGGTTTGGATGCCCGGGGCGCACCCCTCCACTTT.

This clone was observed a handful of times. V usage is TRBV7-9 and J usage is TRBJ1-5, with TRBD1 as a possible D gene (5 bases). Trimming shortened V by 1 base and J by 4 bases, and 17 bases separated the two germline ends. This CDR3 is 17 amino acids long. Germline CDR1 is SEHNR and CDR2 is FQNEAQ (reference sequence). The CDR3, as DNA: TGTGCCAGCAGCTTAGAGTTCGGGACGACGGCGAATCAGCCCCAGCATTTT. Translating it yields CASSLEFGTTANQPQHF.

This rearrangement joins TRBV18 to TRBJ1-1; a weak D match, TRBD1 (6 bases). The CDR3 sequence is 12 residues long. Trimming removed 3 bases at V and 11 bases at J, with 13 bases between. From germline, CDR1 is KGHSH and CDR2 LQKENI. The CDR3 region has the DNA TGTGCCAGCTCACCTCGGACAGTCGCGGCTTTCTTT. It yields the protein CASSPRTVAAFF.

This chain uses TRBV29-1 with TRBJ1-4, with unresolved D. With 7 bases removed from V and 3 bases from J, the gap between germline ends came to 6 bases. The germline V gene encodes CDR1 SQVTM and CDR2 ANQGSEA. The CDR3 has 11 residues. CDR3 protein: CSGSANEKLFF. DNA of the CDR3: TGCAGCGGCAGTGCTAATGAAAAACTGTTTTTT.

This chain uses TRBV30 with TRBJ2-3; no firm D call. Trimming cost V 0 bases and J 3 bases, with 7 bases left between them. Germline V CDR1 and CDR2: GTSNPN, SVGIG (reference sequence). The CDR3 has 13 residues. The DNA for the CDR3 is TGTGCCTGGAGTGTTTATCCGACAGATACGCAGTATTTT. Its translation: CAWSVYPTDTQYF.

This chain uses TRBV5-1 with TRBJ2-1; 13 nucleotides match TRBD2. After removal of 4 bases from V and 9 bases from J, the junction contained 7 bases not matched to a gene. Per the germline V gene, CDR1 is SGHRS and CDR2 is YFSETQ. The CDR3 covers 15 residues. The DNA of the CDR3 is TGCGCCAGCAGCCAAGGACTAGCGGGAGTCAGTGAGCAGTTCTTC. It is translated as CASSQGLAGVSEQFF.

This chain connects TRBV13 to TRBJ1-5; D remains ambiguous. Trimming stripped 2 bases from V and 6 bases from J, with 5 bases between. The CDR3 loop spans 12 amino acids. CDR1 PRHDT and CDR2 FYEKMQ come from the germline V gene (reference sequence). The CDR3 protein is CASSLWGQPQHF. The CDR3 bases are TGTGCCAGCAGCTTATGGGGTCAGCCCCAGCATTTT. Filled out from reference TRBV13 and TRBJ1-5, the complete variable domain reads AAGVIQSPRHLIKEKRETATLKCYPIPRHDTVYWYQQGPGQDPQFLISFYEKMQSDKGSIPDRFSAQQFSDYHSELNMSSLELGDSALYFCASSLWGQPQHFGDGTRLSIL.

The chain links TRBV4-2 to TRBJ2-1; 10 nucleotides match TRBD2. The trim removed 3 bases at V and 0 bases at J, leaving 11 bases unmatched. CDR3 size: 19 residues. Germline V gene data show CDR1 as LGHNA and CDR2 as YNFKEQ. CDR3 residues: CASSQEPGTSVRSYNEQFF. The CDR3 DNA reads TGTGCCAGCAGCCAGGAACCCGGGACTAGCGTGCGCTCCTACAATGAGCAGTTCTTC.

The chain carries TRBV4-3 and TRBJ2-3; D unresolved. V lost 1 base and J 1 base, leaving 3 bases between the germline ends. This CDR3 has 13 amino acids. The V gene's germline CDR1 is LGHNA and CDR2 YSLEER. The CDR3 loop is CASSQVGTDTQYF. The CDR3 region has the DNA TGCGCCAGCAGCCAAGTTGGCACAGATACGCAGTATTTT.

The CDR3 loop reads CASSPLSRSQYNEQFF. In nucleotides, the CDR3 is TGTGCCAGTAGCCCTCTCAGCCGCTCACAATACAATGAGCAGTTCTTC. The chain combines TRBV19 with TRBJ2-1; D is unclear. The CDR3 runs to 16 residues. The germline V gene encodes CDR1 LNHDA and CDR2 SQIVND (reference sequence). V was shortened by 6 bases and J by 4 bases, with 19 bases between the two germline ends.

The chain joins TRBV5-1 to TRBJ2-5; D possibly uses TRBD1 or TRBD2 (5 bases each). V lost 4 bases, J lost 1 base, and 11 bases lay in between. The CDR3 loop spans 14 amino acids. Germline assignment: CDR1 SGHRS and CDR2 YFSETQ. The chain's CDR3 is CASSNQGVQETQYF. The CDR3 DNA reads as TGCGCCAGCAGCAACCAGGGAGTCCAAGAGACCCAGTACTTC.

The V gene is TRBV28, the J gene TRBJ1-2; no reliable D call. The V gene lost 11 bases and the J gene lost 0 bases, with 7 bases spanning the gap. This CDR3 is 11 amino acids long. Germline V gives CDR1 MDHEN, CDR2 SYDVKM. Written as DNA, the CDR3 is TGTGCCGCGTTTGCTAACTATGGCTACACCTTC. Translation gives CAAFANYGYTF.

The CDR3 is CASSRGQAAYEQYF. The CDR3 nucleotides read TGTGCCAGCAGCAGAGGACAGGCCGCCTACGAGCAGTACTTC. The chain links TRBV21-1 to TRBJ2-7; the table's TRBD1 call for D was not verified on the DNA. TRBV21-1 is given as a pseudogene. The CDR3 consists of 14 residues.

J is TRBJ1-3 and V is TRBV29-1, with 11 bases aligning to TRBD1. CDR1 is SQVTM and CDR2 is ANQGSEA in the germline V gene. CDR3 size: 13 residues. Germline trimming cut 7 bases from V and 3 bases from J; bases unmatched to any gene: 2. The DNA for the CDR3 is TGCAGCGCGGGACAGGGGGGTGGAAACACCATATATTTT. The encoded protein is CSAGQGGGNTIYF.

The chain has TRBV5-4 and TRBJ2-5; a possible D gene is TRBD1 (5 bases). Germline CDR1 SGHNT, CDR2 YYREEE (reference sequence). The CDR3 consists of 13 residues. V was shortened by 2 bases and J by 5 bases, with 10 bases between the two germline ends. The CDR3 DNA sequence: TGTGCCAGCAGCTTCAGGGAACCGGAGACCCAGTACTTC. Translating gives CASSFREPETQYF.

The chain carries TRBV24-1 and TRBJ2-7; 11 bases line up with TRBD1. CDR3 size: 18 residues. From germline, CDR1 is KGHDR and CDR2 SFDVKD. V dropped 9 bases and J dropped 2; count of bases not matched to a gene: 17. As DNA, the CDR3 is TGTGCCACCCCCCGGGGATTTGAGGGACAGGGGGTACCCTACGAGCAGTACTTC. It codes for CATPRGFEGQGVPYEQYF.

This chain uses TRBV7-2 with TRBJ1-6; unclear D gene. The CDR3 totals 14 residues. With 2 bases removed from V and 6 bases from J, the gap between germline ends came to 8 bases. Per the germline V gene, CDR1 is SGHTA and CDR2 is FQGNSA. CDR3 in DNA: TGTGCCAGCAGCTTATTACAGATTAATTCACCCCTCCACTTT. Protein product: CASSLLQINSPLHF.

This clone was counted once. The J gene is TRBJ1-5, the V gene TRBV19, with D possibly being TRBD1 (6 bases). CDR1 LNHDA and CDR2 SQIVND come from the germline V gene (reference sequence). V gave up 6 bases and J gave up 6 bases, with 18 bases separating them. There are 15 residues in the CDR3. The CDR3 nucleotides are TGTGCCAGTAGAAAACTGGGGCAGGGGATTCAGCCCCAGCATTTT. Amino acids: CASRKLGQGIQPQHF.

The chain carries TRBV4-3 and TRBJ1-2; D perhaps matches TRBD1 (5 bases). Trimming left V 0 bases short and J 4 bases short, with 15 bases between. CDR3 size: 16 residues. The germline V gene has CDR1 LGHNA and CDR2 YSLEER. The CDR3 coding sequence is TGCGCCAGCAGCCAAGAAACGGACACTGAGGTCTATGGCTACACCTTC. Protein: CASSQETDTEVYGYTF.

The chain links TRBV30 to TRBJ1-1; 7 bases fit TRBD1. In germline, CDR1 is GTSNPN, CDR2 SVGIG (reference sequence). The V segment lost 1 base and the J segment 4 bases; nucleotides outside the gene matches: 6. The CDR3 is 14 amino acids. The CDR3 protein is CAWSAQQGITEAFF. CDR3 coding DNA: TGTGCCTGGAGTGCCCAACAGGGGATCACTGAAGCTTTCTTT.

The gene calls are TRBV27 and TRBJ1-2; no reliable D call. V was clipped by 3 bases and J by 2 bases, with 7 bases between them. This CDR3 comprises 13 residues. Germline V gene lookup returns CDR1 MNHEY and CDR2 SMNVEV (reference sequence). CDR3 loop: CASSFSGNYGYTF. In DNA, the CDR3 is TGTGCCAGCAGTTTCTCCGGGAACTATGGCTACACCTTC.

V usage is TRBV6-5 and J usage is TRBJ1-1, with D possibly TRBD1 on 6 matching bases. CDR1 is MNHEY and CDR2 is SVGAGI in the germline V gene. This CDR3 contains 13 residues. Trimming took off 7 bases at V and 5 bases at J, with 14 bases between the two ends. CDR3 sequence reads: CASKRQVMTEAFF. CDR3 DNA sequence: TGTGCCAGCAAAAGACAGGTGATGACTGAAGCTTTCTTT.

CDR3 bases: TGTGCCAGTAGTAACAGGGGAACTGAAGCTTTCTTT. This sequence encodes CASSNRGTEAFF. The chain couples TRBV19 to TRBJ1-1, with TRBD1 identical over 7 bases. Germline V gene data show CDR1 as LNHDA and CDR2 as SQIVND (reference sequence). The CDR3 loop spans 12 amino acids. Trimming took 4 bases from V and 5 from J; bases not matched to a gene: 1.